Following are 18 T cell receptor beta chains from one sample sequenced in a study of blood T cell repertoires in COVID-19. Assay used: immunoSEQ multiplex PCR; TCRdb lists only in-frame clones, some missing. The repertoire has about 330,000 clones, roughly 85% of them found once; the top ten carry just over 7%. The source material was peripheral blood. These TCRs come from a human donor in a cohort sampled during active COVID-19.

The J gene is TRBJ1-1, the V gene TRBV6-5, with unresolved D. The CDR3 spans 13 residues. Germline CDR1 and CDR2: MNHEY and SVGAGI. V shed 1 base and J shed 3 bases, with 6 bases lying between them. Written as DNA, the CDR3 is TGTGCCAGCAGTTACTTAGCCGACACTGAAGCTTTCTTT. Residues: CASSYLADTEAFF.

This chain uses TRBV20-1 with TRBJ1-2; D remains unclear. V was cut by 6 bases and J by 5 bases, with 7 bases left in between. This CDR3 spans 10 amino acids. Germline V lookup: CDR1 DFQATT, CDR2 SNEGSKA (reference sequence). CDR3: CSASPYGYTF. The CDR3 region has the DNA TGCAGTGCGAGTCCTTATGGCTACACCTTC.

This clone occurred once. The chain is built from TRBV5-4 and TRBJ2-7; D may be TRBD1 (6 bases). V lost 2 bases and J lost 4, with 13 bases in between. CDR1 is SGHNT and CDR2 is YYREEE in the germline V gene (reference sequence). This CDR3 contains 14 residues. The CDR3 coding sequence is TGTGCCAGCAGCTTCGACAGGCGATCGTACGAGCAGTACTTC. It translates to CASSFDRRSYEQYF.

Only one count was recorded for this clone. The chain links TRBV4-1 to TRBJ2-6; D is undetermined. The V and J ends lost 6 bases and 1 base respectively, with 10 bases between them. Per germline, CDR1 MGHRA and CDR2 YSYEKL. CDR3 length: 15 amino acids. In DNA form, the CDR3 reads TGCGCCAGCAGAGACTTGAGGTCTGGGGCCAACGTCCTGACTTTC. It yields the protein CASRDLRSGANVLTF.

The CDR3 coding sequence is TGTGCCTGGGGCCCTGACAGGGGCAATCAGCCCCAGCATTTT. It encodes CAWGPDRGNQPQHF. V and J are TRBV30 and TRBJ1-5, with 7 bases lining up with TRBD1. J was trimmed by 2 bases and V by 5 bases; bases with no gene match: 6. Germline assignment: CDR1 GTSNPN and CDR2 SVGIG (reference sequence). This CDR3 has 14 residues.

This chain uses TRBV11-3 with TRBJ1-1; no clear D. Germline assignment: CDR1 SGHNT and CDR2 YENEEA. This CDR3 region has 14 residues. With 5 bases removed from V and 6 bases from J, the gap between germline ends came to 16 bases. DNA of the CDR3: TGTGCCAGCAGCCCATCCCCAAACTTGGCTGAAGCTTTCTTT. It codes for CASSPSPNLAEAFF.

The sample holds one count of this clone. The V call is TRBV6-5, the J call TRBJ1-1; 11 bases fit TRBD1. The CDR3 is made up of 14 amino acids. V trimming: 6 bases; J trimming: 2 bases; junction bases outside the gene matches: 2. Germline-derived CDR1 and CDR2 are MNHEY and SVGAGI. The chain's CDR3 is CASRDRGRNTEAFF. DNA for the CDR3: TGTGCCAGCAGGGACAGGGGGCGAAACACTGAAGCTTTCTTT.

This clone showed up just once. V is TRBV6-2 or TRBV6-3 and J is TRBJ2-7; TRBD1 agrees at 12 bases. V trimming: 4 bases; J trimming: 5 bases; junction bases outside the gene matches: 3. CDR3 length equals 14 residues. Germline V CDR1 and CDR2: MNHEY, SVGEGT. The chain's CDR3 is CASSSGTGGHEQYF. The CDR3 DNA is TGTGCCAGCAGTTCCGGGACAGGGGGCCACGAGCAGTACTTC.

The rearrangement uses TRBV6-1 and TRBJ2-7; D not resolved. From germline, CDR1 is MNHNS and CDR2 SASEGT. The CDR3 has 15 residues. Trimming removed 2 bases from V and 2 bases from J, with 13 bases in between. CDR3 region: CASSERLSLPYEQYF. The CDR3 DNA follows: TGTGCCAGCAGTGAAAGACTGAGTCTACCCTACGAGCAGTACTTC.

This CDR3 reads CASSEHRGDEQYF. The CDR3 DNA sequence: TGTGCCAGCAGTGAACACAGGGGAGACGAGCAGTACTTC. The chain recombines TRBV6-1 with TRBJ2-7; 7 nucleotides line up with TRBD1. V lost 2 bases and J lost 5; bases outside the gene matches: 3. Per the germline V gene, CDR1 is MNHNS and CDR2 is SASEGT. This CDR3 has 13 amino acids.

The gene calls are TRBV9 and TRBJ1-6; a weak D match, TRBD1 (5 bases). This CDR3 is 17 amino acids long. Germline CDR1 SGDLS, CDR2 YYNGEE. V was pared by 2 bases and J by 6 bases, with 18 bases between. The CDR3 region is CASSVSSAGTVNSPLHF. The CDR3 bases are TGTGCCAGCAGCGTTAGCTCTGCGGGGACTGTTAATTCACCCCTCCACTTT.

This chain uses TRBV9 with TRBJ1-6; possible D gene TRBD1, 5 bases. V was clipped by 3 bases and J by 5 bases, with 12 bases between them. The CDR3 is 15 amino acids. Germline loops: CDR1 SGDLS, CDR2 YYNGEE. The CDR3 nucleotides read TGTGCCAGCAGCGCCCAGGGTCGGAATAATTCACCCCTCCACTTT. This gives the protein CASSAQGRNNSPLHF.

Details on this clone: Other DNA sequences from this sample encode an identical CDR3 as well. The V call is TRBV5-1, the J call TRBJ2-1, with 7 bases identical to TRBD1. The trim removed 2 bases at V and 0 bases at J, leaving 2 bases unmatched. The CDR3 totals 15 residues. Germline CDR1 and CDR2: SGHRS and YFSETQ. CDR3 loop: CASSLRDSSYNEQFF. Written as DNA, the CDR3 is TGCGCCAGCAGCTTACGGGACAGCTCCTACAATGAGCAGTTCTTC.

V and J are TRBV20-1 and TRBJ1-1, with D possibly matching TRBD1 (5 bases). The CDR3 covers 13 residues. Germline CDR1 is DFQATT and CDR2 is SNEGSKA (reference sequence). The V end lost 3 bases, the J end lost 5 bases, and 13 bases lay between the germline ends. CDR3 residues: CSASRQGSTEAFF. The DNA of the CDR3 is TGCAGTGCTAGTAGGCAGGGTTCGACTGAAGCTTTCTTT.

The gene calls are TRBV7-6 and TRBJ2-3, with a possible D match to TRBD1 (6 bases). The V gene lost 2 bases and the J gene lost 2 bases, with 14 bases spanning the gap. In germline, CDR1 is SGHVS, CDR2 FNYEAQ. The CDR3 runs to 16 residues. For the CDR3, the DNA is TGTGCCAGCAGCTTAACCGCCAGGGGCGCCACAGATACGCAGTATTTT. It codes for CASSLTARGATDTQYF.

The chain recombines TRBV27 with TRBJ1-1, with D possibly matching TRBD1 (5 bases). Germline V CDR1 and CDR2: MNHEY, SMNVEV (reference sequence). This CDR3 is 12 amino acids long. The ends were cut back, 2 bases at V and 12 bases at J, with 13 bases in the middle. The CDR3 protein is CASSLGGGTPFF. The DNA of the CDR3 is TGTGCCAGCAGTTTAGGGGGAGGGACCCCTTTCTTT.

The chain uses TRBV15 and TRBJ1-2; 7 bases are shared with TRBD1. CDR1 is LNHNV and CDR2 is YYDKDF in the germline V gene (reference sequence). The CDR3 has 13 residues. Unmatched junction bases numbered 4, after V lost 4 bases and J lost 5 bases. The CDR3 DNA follows: TGTGCCACCAGCAAAGACAGGGTTTATGGCTACACCTTC. Translation: CATSKDRVYGYTF.

The chain links TRBV12-3 or TRBV12-4 to TRBJ1-6, with 7 nucleotides matching TRBD1. The CDR3 is 13 amino acids. V lost 5 bases, J lost 12 bases, and 7 bases stayed unmatched. CDR3 residues: CASSPWTGGPLHF. In nucleotides, the CDR3 is TGTGCCAGCAGTCCCTGGACAGGAGGACCCCTCCACTTT.